A selection of T cell receptor beta chains follows, all from one sample in a study of T cell responses to AZD1222 COVID-19 vaccine. Profiled with immunoSEQ multiplex PCR; TCRdb holds only in-frame clones, not every one. The sample consists of 140,000 or so clones, around nine tenths of them appearing once. The source was peripheral blood, collected 28 days after the second AZD1222 dose. These TCRs come from an adult who received the AZD1222 COVID-19 vaccine. CDR3s include the opening cysteine and the closing phenylalanine or tryptophan. The D gene is left open where the match is weak. A clone size is listed for some rows: how often the clone was seen (once, few, many), or a class if it is expanded.

cdr3_aa,cdr3_nt,d_call,v_call,clone_size,j_call
CASSLGGSGNTIYF,TGTGCCAGCAGCTTGGGGGGCTCTGGAAACACCATATATTTT,.,TRBV5-6,.,TRBJ1-3
CASSLGPTGYEQYF,TGTGCCAGCAGCTTAGGCCCCACGGGGTACGAGCAGTACTTC,.,TRBV11-3,.,TRBJ2-7
CASTPILSNPAGEQYF,TGCGCCAGCACGCCTATCCTAAGTAACCCGGCTGGCGAGCAGTACTTC,.,TRBV5-1,.,TRBJ2-7
CASSLGAFYGYTF,TGTGCCAGCAGCTTAGGGGCCTTCTATGGCTACACCTTC,.,TRBV12-3/TRBV12-4,.,TRBJ1-2
CASSLSDREDGYTF,TGTGCCAGCAGTTTATCGGACAGGGAGGATGGCTACACCTTC,TRBD1,TRBV28,once,TRBJ1-2
CASSLGWGLGGYTF,TGTGCCAGCAGTTTAGGATGGGGGCTCGGTGGCTACACCTTC,.,TRBV27,.,TRBJ1-2
CASSQEGRDFTYNEQFF,TGTGCCAGCAGCCAAGAGGGCCGGGACTTCACCTACAATGAGCAGTTCTTC,.,TRBV4-2,.,TRBJ2-1
CASSLLRGAEQFF,TGTGCCAGCAGCTTACTCCGGGGCGCTGAGCAGTTCTTC,.,TRBV13,once,TRBJ2-1
CASSFPLSAGYTF,TGTGCCAGCAGTTTCCCTCTGAGCGCAGGCTACACCTTC,.,TRBV28,.,TRBJ1-2
CAWSPPSFSGNTIYF,TGTGCCTGGAGTCCACCCTCCTTCTCTGGAAACACCATATATTTT,.,TRBV30,once,TRBJ1-3
CASSQDLGFQPQETQYF,TGTGCCAGCAGCCAAGATTTAGGGTTCCAGCCCCAAGAGACCCAGTACTTC,.,TRBV14,.,TRBJ2-5
CATSDWAGYGYTF,TGTGCCACCAGTGATTGGGCAGGATATGGCTACACCTTC,.,TRBV24-1,.,TRBJ1-2
CAWSQHSNQPQHF,TGTGCCTGGAGTCAACATAGCAATCAGCCCCAGCATTTT,.,TRBV30,.,TRBJ1-5
CATSKGDTPNTEAFF,TGTGCCACCAGTAAGGGAGACACACCGAACACTGAAGCTTTCTTT,.,TRBV24-1,.,TRBJ1-1
CASRAGLAYEQYF,TGTGCCAGCAGGGCGGGACTAGCCTACGAGCAGTACTTC,TRBD2,TRBV6-5,.,TRBJ2-7
CATSDRQGGNQPQHF,TGTGCCACCAGTGACCGACAGGGGGGCAATCAGCCCCAGCATTTT,TRBD1,TRBV24-1,.,TRBJ1-5
CAWRQGYEQYF,TGTGCCTGGAGGCAGGGCTACGAGCAGTACTTC,.,TRBV30,.,TRBJ2-7
CASSSDSGLVGDTQYF,TGTGCCAGCAGCTCAGATAGCGGGCTTGTGGGAGATACGCAGTATTTT,TRBD2,TRBV7-6,.,TRBJ2-3
CASSIGLAGVNTGELFF,TGTGCCAGTAGTATAGGACTAGCGGGAGTAAATACCGGGGAGCTGTTTTTT,TRBD2,TRBV19,.,TRBJ2-2
CASSREQQETQYF,TGTGCCAGCAGCCGGGAGCAGCAAGAGACCCAGTACTTC,.,TRBV9,once,TRBJ2-5
CASSSRQGDSGNTIYF,TGTGCCAGCAGCTCTAGACAGGGGGACTCTGGAAACACCATATATTTT,TRBD1,TRBV11-3,.,TRBJ1-3
CASSLTGRYNSYEQYF,TGTGCCAGCAGCTTAACGGGCCGTTACAACTCCTACGAGCAGTACTTC,.,TRBV13,.,TRBJ2-7
CASSFEDSLSYNEQFF,TGTGCCAGCAGTTTCGAGGACAGCCTCTCCTACAATGAGCAGTTCTTC,.,TRBV28,.,TRBJ2-1
CASSGYRGSDYGYTF,TGCGCCAGCAGCGGGTACAGGGGTTCCGACTATGGCTACACCTTC,TRBD1,TRBV5-1,.,TRBJ1-2
CASNQQGSGNEQFF,TGTGCCAGCAATCAACAGGGCTCAGGCAATGAGCAGTTCTTC,.,TRBV27,.,TRBJ2-1
CGPLDGSYEQYF,TGTGGCCCTTTGGACGGCTCCTACGAGCAGTACTTC,.,TRBV3-1/TRBV3-2,once,TRBJ2-7
CSASGQVGSYEQYF,TGCAGTGCTAGTGGGCAGGTAGGCTCCTACGAGCAGTACTTC,.,TRBV20-1,.,TRBJ2-7
CASSPWTGSGKVDGYTF,TGTGCCAGCAGCCCCTGGACAGGATCAGGTAAAGTCGATGGCTACACCTTC,TRBD1,TRBV3-1/TRBV3-2,.,TRBJ1-2
CASSPTGLAATRGHEQYF,TGTGCCAGCAGCCCTACGGGACTAGCGGCCACAAGGGGACACGAGCAGTACTTC,TRBD2,TRBV11-2,.,TRBJ2-7
CASSLDGTDTQYF,TGTGCCAGCAGCTTGGATGGCACAGATACGCAGTATTTT,.,TRBV5-4,few,TRBJ2-3
CASSMGSAGSGNTIYF,TGTGCCAGTAGTATGGGTTCAGCGGGCTCTGGAAACACCATATATTTT,.,TRBV19,.,TRBJ1-3
CSAEEDTGELFF,TGCAGCGCGGAAGAGGACACCGGGGAGCTGTTTTTT,.,TRBV29-1,.,TRBJ2-2
CASSPTLSEQFF,TGTGCCAGCTCCCCTACTCTTAGTGAGCAGTTCTTC,.,TRBV18,.,TRBJ2-1
CASSLGQTGPTEAFF,TGCGCCAGCAGCTTGGGCCAGACAGGGCCCACTGAAGCTTTCTTT,TRBD1,TRBV5-1,.,TRBJ1-1
CASTLRRDSDHRFF,TGTGCCAGCACCCTGCGCCGGGATTCGGACCACCGGTTCTTC,.,TRBV7-2,.,TRBJ2-1
CASSLGTGGVKLFF,TGTGCCAGCAGTCTCGGGACAGGGGGCGTAAAACTGTTTTTT,TRBD1,TRBV2,few,TRBJ1-4
CASSLTVPNYGYTF,TGTGCCAGCAGCTTAACAGTGCCTAACTATGGCTACACCTTC,.,TRBV5-5,.,TRBJ1-2
CASSIVAGGLNTEAFF,TGTGCCAGTAGTATAGTGGCCGGAGGTCTGAACACTGAAGCTTTCTTT,.,TRBV19,.,TRBJ1-1
CASRRTAEGGGYTF,TGTGCCAGCAGACGAACGGCGGAGGGTGGAGGCTACACCTTC,.,TRBV6-5,.,TRBJ1-2
CASSSVPTGTTGELFF,TGTGCCAGCAGCTCCGTTCCGACAGGGACCACCGGGGAGCTGTTTTTT,TRBD1,TRBV9,.,TRBJ2-2
CATSRAGQDEKLFF,TGTGCCACCAGCAGGGCGGGGCAGGATGAAAAACTGTTTTTT,.,TRBV15,.,TRBJ1-4
CASSLQAGMNTEAFF,TGTGCCAGCAGTCTTCAGGCAGGAATGAACACTGAAGCTTTCTTT,.,TRBV27,.,TRBJ1-1
CASSTGQLHSGNTIYF,TGCGCCAGCAGCACAGGACAGTTACACTCTGGAAACACCATATATTTT,.,TRBV5-1,few,TRBJ1-3
CASSQPLAVNYGYTF,TGCGCCAGCAGCCAACCACTAGCGGTCAACTATGGCTACACCTTC,.,TRBV4-1,.,TRBJ1-2
CATSDLTSGFTDTQYF,TGTGCCACCAGTGATTTAACTAGCGGGTTCACAGATACGCAGTATTTT,TRBD2,TRBV24-1,.,TRBJ2-3
CASSVDPGTSGNGDTQYF,TGTGCCAGCAGCGTAGACCCCGGGACTAGCGGGAATGGAGATACGCAGTATTTT,TRBD2,TRBV9,.,TRBJ2-3
CASSLVLWPGSDSGNTIYF,TGTGCCAGCAGCTTAGTTTTGTGGCCGGGTTCCGACTCTGGAAACACCATATATTTT,.,TRBV11-2,.,TRBJ1-3
CASSPSWGQETQYF,TGTGCCAGCAGTCCGAGCTGGGGCCAAGAGACCCAGTACTTC,.,TRBV11-3,.,TRBJ2-5
CASSIPSNTGELFF,TGTGCCAGCAGTATCCCTTCGAACACCGGGGAGCTGTTTTTT,.,TRBV2,.,TRBJ2-2
CASSQVDQPQHF,TGCGCCAGCAGCCAAGTTGACCAGCCCCAGCATTTT,.,TRBV4-1,.,TRBJ1-5